This T cell receptor (beta chain) was observed in a study of cytomegalovirus exposure and HLA in healthy donors. Study conclusions and caveats: Three of the chains that were CMV-associated were confirmed in vitro to be specific for CMV antigens. The study listed about 150 cytomegalovirus-associated TCR beta chains.

Here immunoSEQ multiplex PCR was the method, and the copy in TCRdb shows in-frame clones only, minus some. The table has roughly 49,000 clones, over 85% seen once. The CDR3 extends over 15 amino acids. V trimming: 7 bases; J trimming: 4 bases; junction bases outside the gene matches: 7. Germline V gene data show CDR1 as MNHNY and CDR2 as SVGAGI (reference sequence). This clone was counted between two and nine times. Its antigen is not identified. This sequence joins TRBV6-6 and TRBJ1-3, with 10 bases fitting TRBD1. Material for sequencing was PBMCs. This receptor was taken from a woman in her late teens or twenties in good health and CMV-seropositive. CDR3: CASTPDRGLGNTIYF. The CDR3 DNA sequence: TGTGCCAGCACCCCAGACAGGGGGCTCGGAAACACCATATATTTT.